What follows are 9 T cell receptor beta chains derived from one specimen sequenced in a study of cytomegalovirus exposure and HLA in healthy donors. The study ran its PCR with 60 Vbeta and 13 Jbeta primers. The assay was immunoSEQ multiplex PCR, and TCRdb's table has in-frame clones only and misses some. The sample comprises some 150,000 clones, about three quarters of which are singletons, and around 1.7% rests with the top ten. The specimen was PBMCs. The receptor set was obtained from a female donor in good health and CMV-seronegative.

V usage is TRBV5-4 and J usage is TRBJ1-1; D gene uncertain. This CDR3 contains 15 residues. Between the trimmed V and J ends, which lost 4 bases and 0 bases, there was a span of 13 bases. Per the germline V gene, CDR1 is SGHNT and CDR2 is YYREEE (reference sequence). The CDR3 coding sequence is TGTGCCAGCAGCCCGGAGGTAGGGATGAACACTGAAGCTTTCTTT. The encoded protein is CASSPEVGMNTEAFF.

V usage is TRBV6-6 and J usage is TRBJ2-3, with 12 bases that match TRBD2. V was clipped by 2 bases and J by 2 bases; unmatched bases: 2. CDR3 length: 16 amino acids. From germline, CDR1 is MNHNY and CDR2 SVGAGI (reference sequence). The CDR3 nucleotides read TGTGCCAGCAGTTACGGACTAGCGGGGCTCACAGATACGCAGTATTTT. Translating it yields CASSYGLAGLTDTQYF.

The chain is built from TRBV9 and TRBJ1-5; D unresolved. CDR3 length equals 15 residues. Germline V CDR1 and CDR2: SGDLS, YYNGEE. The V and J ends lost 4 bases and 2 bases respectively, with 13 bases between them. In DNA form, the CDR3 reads TGTGCCAGCAGCCCAGGCTCGGTGGGCAATCAGCCCCAGCATTTT. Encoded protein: CASSPGSVGNQPQHF.

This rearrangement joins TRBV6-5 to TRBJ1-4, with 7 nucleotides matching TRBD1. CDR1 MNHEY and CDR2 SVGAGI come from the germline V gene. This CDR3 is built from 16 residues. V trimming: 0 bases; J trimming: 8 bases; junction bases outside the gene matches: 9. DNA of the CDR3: TGTGCCAGCAGTTACTCATTGGGGACAGCTGGGGAAAAACTGTTTTTT. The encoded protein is CASSYSLGTAGEKLFF.

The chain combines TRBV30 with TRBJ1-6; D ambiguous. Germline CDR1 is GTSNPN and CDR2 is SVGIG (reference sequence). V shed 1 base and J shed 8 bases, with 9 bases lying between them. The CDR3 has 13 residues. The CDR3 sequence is CAWSARGDSPLHF. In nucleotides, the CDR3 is TGTGCCTGGAGTGCACGGGGAGATTCACCCCTCCACTTT.

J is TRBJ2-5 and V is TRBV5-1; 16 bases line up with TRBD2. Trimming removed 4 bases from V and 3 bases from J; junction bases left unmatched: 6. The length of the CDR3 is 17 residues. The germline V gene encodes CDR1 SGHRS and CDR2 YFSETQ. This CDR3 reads CASSAGLAGGTEETQYF. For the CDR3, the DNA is TGCGCCAGCAGCGCGGGACTAGCGGGGGGGACTGAAGAGACCCAGTACTTC.

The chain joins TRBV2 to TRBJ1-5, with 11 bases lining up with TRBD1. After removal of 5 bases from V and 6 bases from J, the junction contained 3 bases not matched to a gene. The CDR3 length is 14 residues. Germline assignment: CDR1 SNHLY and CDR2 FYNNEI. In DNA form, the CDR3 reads TGTGCCAGCAGTTCCGGGACAGGGGGTCAGCCCCAGCATTTT. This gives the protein CASSSGTGGQPQHF.

The CDR3 is CSARTVRSNYGYTF. In DNA form, the CDR3 reads TGCAGCGCACGGACAGTGAGGTCTAACTATGGCTACACCTTC. This chain connects TRBV29-1 to TRBJ1-2; tentative D call: TRBD1 (6 bases). Trimming pared 7 bases from V and 0 bases from J, leaving 15 bases between. The CDR3 has 14 residues. Germline values: CDR1 SQVTM, CDR2 ANQGSEA.

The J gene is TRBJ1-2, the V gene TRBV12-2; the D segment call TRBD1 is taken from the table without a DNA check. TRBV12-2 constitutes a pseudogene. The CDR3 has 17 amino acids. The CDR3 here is CASRLVEGDRPNYGYTF. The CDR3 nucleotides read TGTGCAAGTCGCTTAGTAGAGGGGGACAGGCCTAACTATGGCTACACCTTC.